One sample yielded the 21 T cell receptor beta chains listed below, sequenced in a study of blood T cells in healthy people across ages. PCR was performed a second time for 7 to 11 cycles using a sample-barcoded 5' primer and a J-beta primer mix. MiXCR, applied by TCRdb to the 5' RACE reads, yields one record per CDR3 protein. Here the sample spans more than 650,000 distinct CDR3 sequences, approximately 24% being singletons. This sample was also put to use in a study of T cells of mothers and their children.

Sequencing was done on a sample of blood. These receptors were collected from a boy between 10 and 17 years old in good health.

Only a few counts were recorded for this clonotype. This rearrangement joins TRBV4-1 to TRBJ2-1; D is perhaps TRBD1 (5 bases). CDR3 length: 14 amino acids. V gave up 4 bases and J gave up 6 bases, with 13 bases separating them. Germline CDR1 reads MGHRA; CDR2 reads YSYEKL. For the CDR3, the DNA is TGCGCCAGCAGCCTCAGGGATCCGGGCAATGAGCAGTTCTTC. Translation: CASSLRDPGNEQFF.

The V call is TRBV7-9, the J call TRBJ2-7, with D tentatively TRBD1 (6 bases). CDR3 size: 13 residues. Germline V gives CDR1 SEHNR, CDR2 FQNEAQ (reference sequence). Trimming shortened V by 0 bases and J by 7 bases, and 10 bases separated the two germline ends. The CDR3 loop reads CASSLAGQGEQYF. CDR3 coding DNA: TGTGCCAGCAGCTTAGCGGGCCAGGGGGAGCAGTACTTC.

The chain has TRBV7-7 and TRBJ2-5; either TRBD1 or TRBD2 may fit D (5 bases each). With 5 bases removed from V and 2 bases from J, the gap between germline ends came to 12 bases. Germline V gives CDR1 SSHAT, CDR2 FNYEAQ (reference sequence). CDR3 length: 14 amino acids. CDR3 region: CASSKGSGQETQYF. The DNA for the CDR3 is TGTGCCAGCAGCAAGGGGAGCGGACAAGAGACCCAGTACTTC.

This clonotype was seen a handful of times. V gene TRBV20-1 combines with J gene TRBJ2-2; TRBD2 aligns across 8 bases. From germline, CDR1 is DFQATT and CDR2 SNEGSKA (reference sequence). This CDR3 region has 16 residues. After removal of 2 bases from V and 5 bases from J, the junction contained 10 bases not matched to a gene. CDR3 sequence reads: CSARSSTSGLTGELFF. CDR3 nucleotide sequence: TGCAGTGCTAGATCGTCAACTAGCGGTCTAACCGGGGAGCTGTTTTTT.

This clonotype appeared a few times. This sequence joins TRBV29-1 and TRBJ1-5, with D possibly being TRBD1 (5 bases). The CDR3 length is 13 residues. V was pared by 3 bases and J by 6 bases, with 12 bases between. The germline gives CDR1 SQVTM, CDR2 ANQGSEA. The CDR3 nucleotides are TGCAGCGTTGACGCGGGGGAAGGTCAGCCCCAGCATTTT. Its protein product is CSVDAGEGQPQHF.

In this sample, this clonotype turned up a few times. The chain carries TRBV11-2 and TRBJ2-5, with D uncertain. The germline V gene has CDR1 SGHAT and CDR2 FQNNGV. The length of the CDR3 is 14 residues. Trimming stripped 0 bases from V and 5 bases from J, with 10 bases between. CDR3 amino acids: CASSLEVVQETQYF. CDR3 DNA sequence: TGTGCCAGCAGCTTAGAGGTAGTGCAGGAGACCCAGTACTTC. Full variable domain (remainder filled in from reference TRBV11-2 and TRBJ2-5): EAGVAQSPRYKIIEKRQSVAFWCNPISGHATLYWYQQILGQGPKLLIQFQNNGVVDDSQLPKDRFSAERLKGVDSTLKIQPAKLEDSAVYLCASSLEVVQETQYFGPGTRLLVL.

This clonotype has more than one count but fewer than ten. The chain employs TRBV20-1 and TRBJ2-1; D remains unclear. There are 11 residues in the CDR3. Germline V gene sequence: CDR1 DFQATT, CDR2 SNEGSKA (reference sequence). Deletions cut 0 bases from V and 8 bases from J, with 5 bases between. The CDR3 is CSARDRDEQFF. CDR3 DNA: TGCAGTGCTAGAGATCGAGATGAGCAGTTCTTC.

This rearrangement joins TRBV9 to TRBJ2-3; TRBD2 agrees at 11 bases. J gave up 2 bases and V 2 bases, and 10 bases lay outside the gene matches. The CDR3 totals 18 residues. Germline CDR1 SGDLS, CDR2 YYNGEE. The CDR3 is CASSVRTSGLLNTDTQYF. DNA of the CDR3: TGTGCCAGCAGCGTTCGGACTAGCGGGCTTCTGAACACAGATACGCAGTATTTT.

The V gene is TRBV5-5, the J gene TRBJ2-3, with 8 positions matching TRBD1. The CDR3 extends over 13 amino acids. The V and J ends lost 3 bases and 6 bases, in that order; junction bases with no gene match: 3. Germline V CDR1 and CDR2: SGHKS, YYEKEE (reference sequence). The CDR3 spells CASSWTGRDTQYF. CDR3 bases: TGTGCCAGCAGCTGGACAGGGAGGGATACGCAGTATTTT.

The rearrangement links TRBV6-5 to TRBJ2-5; a weak D match, TRBD2 (5 bases). The tail of the sequence fits TRBJ2-7 better, so the J call may be wrong. From germline, CDR1 is MNHEY and CDR2 SVGAGI. This CDR3 region has 14 residues. The CDR3 loop is CASSRGPQNYEQYF. CDR3 bases: TGTGCCAGCAGTCGGGGTCCCCAGAACTACGAGCAGTACTTC.

This rearrangement joins TRBV20-1 to TRBJ2-7, with D perhaps being TRBD1 or TRBD2 (5 bases each). Trimming removed 5 bases from V and 4 bases from J, with 21 bases in between. CDR3 size: 15 residues. Per the germline V gene, CDR1 is DFQATT and CDR2 is SNEGSKA (reference sequence). CDR3: CSASGTLAGSYEQYF. CDR3 DNA sequence: TGCAGTGCTTCCGGGACCCTAGCTGGTTCATACGAGCAGTACTTC.

V is TRBV6-5 and J is TRBJ1-1; a weak D match, TRBD1 (6 bases). Germline V gene sequence: CDR1 MNHEY, CDR2 SVGAGI. Trimming stripped 4 bases from V and 7 bases from J, with 7 bases between. This CDR3 has 11 amino acids. The CDR3 region has the DNA TGTGCCAGCAGTTCGACAGGTGAAGCTTTCTTT. Protein sequence: CASSSTGEAFF.

The genes are TRBV4-2 and TRBJ1-5; perhaps TRBD1 as D (6 bases). This CDR3 has 17 amino acids. The germline V gene has CDR1 LGHNA and CDR2 YNFKEQ. With 0 bases removed from V and 11 bases from J, the gap between germline ends came to 23 bases. The chain's CDR3 is CASSQDSWGAEEEAQHF. As DNA, the CDR3 is TGTGCCAGCAGCCAAGATAGTTGGGGGGCCGAGGAGGAGGCCCAGCATTTT.

Of note for this clonotype: Mismatch with germline at one junction end may stem from a read error. CDR3 in DNA: TGCAATGCTAGCCCGGGACAGGGGGTAAGGGAGCAGTACTTC. Translation: CNASPGQGVREQYF. The gene calls are TRBV20-1 and TRBJ2-7; 11 bases line up with TRBD1. Germline V gene data show CDR1 as DFQATT and CDR2 as SNEGSKA (reference sequence). The CDR3 extends over 14 amino acids.

This clonotype has only a few counts. This chain links TRBV6-2 or TRBV6-3 with TRBJ2-5; the match to TRBD2 covers 11 bases. Near its end, the DNA agrees better with TRBJ2-1, so the J call may be wrong. CDR1 is MNHEY and CDR2 is SVGEGT in the germline V gene. The CDR3 loop spans 17 amino acids. The CDR3: CASSRLTSGVLGNEQFF. The CDR3 DNA follows: TGTGCCAGCAGTCGACTGACTAGCGGGGTGCTGGGGAATGAGCAGTTCTTC.

As for this clonotype: A junction end diverges from the germline sequence, so it may reflect a read error. The chain couples TRBV3-1 to TRBJ1-2; perhaps TRBD1 as D (6 bases). CDR1 and CDR2 (germline): LGHDT, YNNKEL (reference sequence). There are 13 residues in the CDR3. The CDR3 sequence is CANSQVQGYGYTF. Here the CDR3 DNA reads TGTGCCAACAGCCAAGTACAGGGTTATGGCTACACCTTC.

The table lists this clonotype with a few counts. The genes are TRBV10-3 and TRBJ2-1; either TRBD1 or TRBD2 may supply D (5 bases each). Gene TRBJ2-7 matches the end of the DNA better, so the J call may be wrong. CDR3 length: 13 amino acids. Germline assignment: CDR1 ENHRY and CDR2 SYGVKD. This chain's CDR3 is CAISSGRNYEQYF. The CDR3 nucleotides are TGTGCCATCAGTTCGGGACGGAACTACGAGCAGTACTTC.

The chain links TRBV20-1 to TRBJ2-3; 10 positions agree with TRBD1. Germline-derived CDR1 and CDR2 are DFQATT and SNEGSKA (reference sequence). The CDR3 runs 14 residues. J lost 6 bases, V lost 6 bases, and 9 bases had no gene match. This CDR3 is CSALLDRGTDTQYF. In DNA, the CDR3 is TGCAGTGCATTACTGGACAGGGGGACGGATACGCAGTATTTT.

This clonotype was observed a handful of times. The rearrangement uses TRBV4-2 and TRBJ2-5; 9 positions agree with TRBD1. The closer fit of TRBJ2-7 to the DNA end suggests the J call may be wrong. CDR1 is LGHNA and CDR2 is YNFKEQ in the germline V gene. This CDR3 is 18 amino acids long. The CDR3 loop is CASSQAFSPGGQGYEQYF. The DNA of the CDR3 is TGTGCCAGCAGCCAGGCTTTCTCGCCGGGGGGACAGGGCTACGAGCAGTACTTC.

V gene TRBV4-1 combines with J gene TRBJ2-2; 9 nucleotides align to TRBD1. This CDR3 spans 16 amino acids. Germline V CDR1 and CDR2: MGHRA, YSYEKL. The ends lost 3 bases at V and 6 bases at J; junction bases unmatched: 8. For the CDR3, the DNA is TGCGCCAGCAGCCATTATACAGGGGGCAAGCCCGGGGAGCTGTTTTTT. It specifies CASSHYTGGKPGELFF.

This clonotype came up a few times. The chain has TRBV12-5 and TRBJ1-1; D not certain. The germline CDR1 and CDR2 sequences are LGHNT and FRNRAP. Trimming took off 3 bases at V and 6 bases at J, with 2 bases between the two ends. This CDR3 is built from 10 residues. The CDR3 DNA reads TGTGCTAGTGGTTTTCCTGAAGCTTTCTTT. Its translation is CASGFPEAFF.